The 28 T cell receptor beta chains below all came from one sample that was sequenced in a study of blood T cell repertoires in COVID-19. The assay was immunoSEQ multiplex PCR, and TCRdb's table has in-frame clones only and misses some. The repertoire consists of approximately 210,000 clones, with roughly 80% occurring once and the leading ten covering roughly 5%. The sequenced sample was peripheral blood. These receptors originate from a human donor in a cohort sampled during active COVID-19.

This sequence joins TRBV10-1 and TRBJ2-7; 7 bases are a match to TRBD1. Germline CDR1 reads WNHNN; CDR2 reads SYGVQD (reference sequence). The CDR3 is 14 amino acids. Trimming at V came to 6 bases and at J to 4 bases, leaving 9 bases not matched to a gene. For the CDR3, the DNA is TGCGCCAGCAGAATCGACAGGGTTTCGTACGAGCAGTACTTC. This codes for CASRIDRVSYEQYF.

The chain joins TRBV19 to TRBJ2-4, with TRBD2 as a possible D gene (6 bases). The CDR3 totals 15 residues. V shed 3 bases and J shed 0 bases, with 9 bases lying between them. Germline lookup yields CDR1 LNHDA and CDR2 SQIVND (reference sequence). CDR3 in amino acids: CASSIAGLAKNIQYF. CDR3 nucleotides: TGTGCCAGTAGTATTGCGGGATTAGCCAAAAACATTCAGTACTTC.

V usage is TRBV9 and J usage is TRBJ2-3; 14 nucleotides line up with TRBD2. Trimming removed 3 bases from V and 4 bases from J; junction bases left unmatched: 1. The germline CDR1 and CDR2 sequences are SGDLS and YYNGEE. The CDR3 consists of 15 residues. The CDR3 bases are TGTGCCAGCAGCGGGACTAGCGGGAGGTCAGATACGCAGTATTTT. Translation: CASSGTSGRSDTQYF. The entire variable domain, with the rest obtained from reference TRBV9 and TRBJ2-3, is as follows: DSGVTQTPKHLITATGQRVTLRCSPRSGDLSVYWYQQSLDQGLQFLIQYYNGEERAKGNILERFSAQQFPDLHSELNLSSLELGDSALYFCASSGTSGRSDTQYFGPGTRLTVL.

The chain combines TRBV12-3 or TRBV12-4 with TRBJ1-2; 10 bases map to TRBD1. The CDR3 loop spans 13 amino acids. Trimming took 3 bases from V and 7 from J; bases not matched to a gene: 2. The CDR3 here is CASSLDRGAGYTF. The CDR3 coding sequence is TGTGCCAGCAGTTTGGACAGGGGGGCTGGCTACACCTTC.

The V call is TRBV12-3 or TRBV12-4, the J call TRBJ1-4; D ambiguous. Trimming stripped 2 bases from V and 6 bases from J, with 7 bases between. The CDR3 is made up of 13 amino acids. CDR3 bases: TGTGCCAGCAGTTTAATGACATATGAAAAACTGTTTTTT. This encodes CASSLMTYEKLFF.

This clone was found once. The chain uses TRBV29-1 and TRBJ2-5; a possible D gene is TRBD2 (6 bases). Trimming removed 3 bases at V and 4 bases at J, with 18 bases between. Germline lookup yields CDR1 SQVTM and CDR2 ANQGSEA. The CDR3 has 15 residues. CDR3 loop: CSVERLALGGETQYF. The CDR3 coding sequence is TGCAGCGTTGAGAGGCTAGCGCTAGGCGGAGAGACCCAGTACTTC.

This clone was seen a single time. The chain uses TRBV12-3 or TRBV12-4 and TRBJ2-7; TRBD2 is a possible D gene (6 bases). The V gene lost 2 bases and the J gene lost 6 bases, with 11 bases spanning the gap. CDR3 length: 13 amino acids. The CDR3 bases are TGTGCCAGCAGTTTACAGGAGCGGGTCGAGCAGTACTTC. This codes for CASSLQERVEQYF.

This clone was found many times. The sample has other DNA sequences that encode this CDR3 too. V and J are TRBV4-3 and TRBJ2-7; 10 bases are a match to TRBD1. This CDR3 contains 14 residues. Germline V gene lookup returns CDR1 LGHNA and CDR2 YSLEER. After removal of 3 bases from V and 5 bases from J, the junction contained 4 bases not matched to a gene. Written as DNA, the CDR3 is TGCGCCAGCAGCCAGAGACAGGGGGCCCACGAGCAGTACTTC. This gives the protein CASSQRQGAHEQYF.

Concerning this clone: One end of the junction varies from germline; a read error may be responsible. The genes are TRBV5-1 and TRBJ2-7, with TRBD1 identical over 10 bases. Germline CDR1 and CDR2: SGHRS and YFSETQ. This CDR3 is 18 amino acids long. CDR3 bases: TGCGCCAGCATCTTGAGCTCCCCCCCGGGACAGGGGCCCTACGAGCAGTACTTC. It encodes CASILSSPPGQGPYEQYF.

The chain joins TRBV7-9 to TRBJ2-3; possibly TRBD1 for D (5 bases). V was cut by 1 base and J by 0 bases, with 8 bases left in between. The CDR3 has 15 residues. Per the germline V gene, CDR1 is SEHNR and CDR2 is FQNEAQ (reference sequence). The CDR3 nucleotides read TGTGCCAGCAGCTTAGAGACAGTCAGCACAGATACGCAGTATTTT. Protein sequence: CASSLETVSTDTQYF.

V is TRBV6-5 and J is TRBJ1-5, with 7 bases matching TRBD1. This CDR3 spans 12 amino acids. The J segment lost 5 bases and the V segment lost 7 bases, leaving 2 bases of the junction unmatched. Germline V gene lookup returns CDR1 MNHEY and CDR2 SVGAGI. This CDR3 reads CASKDRDQPQHF. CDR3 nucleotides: TGTGCCAGCAAAGACAGGGATCAGCCCCAGCATTTT.

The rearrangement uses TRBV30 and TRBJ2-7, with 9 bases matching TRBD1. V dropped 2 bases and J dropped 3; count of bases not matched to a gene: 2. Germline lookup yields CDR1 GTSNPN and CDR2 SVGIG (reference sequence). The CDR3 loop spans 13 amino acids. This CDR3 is CAWSWDRDYEQYF. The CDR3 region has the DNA TGTGCCTGGAGTTGGGACAGGGACTACGAGCAGTACTTC.

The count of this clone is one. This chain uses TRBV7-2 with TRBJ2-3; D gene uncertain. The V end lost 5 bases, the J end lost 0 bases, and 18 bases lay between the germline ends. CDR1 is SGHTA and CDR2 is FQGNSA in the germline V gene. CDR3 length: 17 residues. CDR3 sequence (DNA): TGTGCCAGCAGCCCGAACGGCGGTCCGAGTAGCACAGATACGCAGTATTTT. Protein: CASSPNGGPSSTDTQYF.

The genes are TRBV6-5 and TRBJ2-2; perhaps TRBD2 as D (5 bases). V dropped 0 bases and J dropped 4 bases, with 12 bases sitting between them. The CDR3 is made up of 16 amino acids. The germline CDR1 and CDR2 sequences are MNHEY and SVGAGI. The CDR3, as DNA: TGTGCCAGCAGTTACTCCGGGGTCGGTGGCACCGGGGAGCTGTTTTTT. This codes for CASSYSGVGGTGELFF.

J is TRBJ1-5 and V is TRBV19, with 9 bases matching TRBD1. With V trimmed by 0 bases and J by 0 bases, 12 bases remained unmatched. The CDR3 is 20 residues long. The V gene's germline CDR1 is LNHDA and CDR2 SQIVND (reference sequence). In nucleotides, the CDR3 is TGTGCCAGTAGTATAGATCTACAGGGGGCCTTCCCATATAGCAATCAGCCCCAGCATTTT. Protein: CASSIDLQGAFPYSNQPQHF.

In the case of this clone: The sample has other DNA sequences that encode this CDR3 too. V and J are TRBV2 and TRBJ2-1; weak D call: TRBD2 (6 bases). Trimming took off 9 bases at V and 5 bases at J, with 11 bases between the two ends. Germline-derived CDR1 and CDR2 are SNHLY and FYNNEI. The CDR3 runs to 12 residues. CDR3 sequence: CASSSGDNEQFF. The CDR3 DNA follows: TGTGCCAGTAGCTCGGGAGACAATGAGCAGTTCTTC.

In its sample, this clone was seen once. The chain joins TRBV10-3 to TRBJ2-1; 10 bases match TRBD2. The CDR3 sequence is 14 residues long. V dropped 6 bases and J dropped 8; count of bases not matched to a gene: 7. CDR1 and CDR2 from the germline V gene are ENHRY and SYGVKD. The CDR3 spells CAIRPSGSLYEQFF. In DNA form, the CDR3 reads TGTGCCATCAGGCCTAGCGGGAGCCTCTATGAGCAGTTCTTC.

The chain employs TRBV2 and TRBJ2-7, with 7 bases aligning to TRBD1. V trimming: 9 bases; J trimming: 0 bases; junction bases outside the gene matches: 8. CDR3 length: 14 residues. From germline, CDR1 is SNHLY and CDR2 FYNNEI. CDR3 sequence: CASGVQGPSYEQYF. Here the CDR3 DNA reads TGTGCCAGTGGTGTACAGGGGCCCTCCTACGAGCAGTACTTC.

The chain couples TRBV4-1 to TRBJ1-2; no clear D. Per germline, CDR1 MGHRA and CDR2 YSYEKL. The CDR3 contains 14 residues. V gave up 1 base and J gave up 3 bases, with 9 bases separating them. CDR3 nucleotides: TGCGCCAGCAGCCAAGCCCGGGGATACTATGGCTACACCTTC. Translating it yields CASSQARGYYGYTF.

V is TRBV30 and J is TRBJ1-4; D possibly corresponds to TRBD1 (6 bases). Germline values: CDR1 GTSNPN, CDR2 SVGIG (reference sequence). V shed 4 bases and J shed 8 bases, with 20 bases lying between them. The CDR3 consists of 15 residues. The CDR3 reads CAWNYIGGPSEKLFF. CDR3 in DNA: TGTGCCTGGAATTACATCGGGGGGCCTAGCGAAAAACTGTTTTTT.

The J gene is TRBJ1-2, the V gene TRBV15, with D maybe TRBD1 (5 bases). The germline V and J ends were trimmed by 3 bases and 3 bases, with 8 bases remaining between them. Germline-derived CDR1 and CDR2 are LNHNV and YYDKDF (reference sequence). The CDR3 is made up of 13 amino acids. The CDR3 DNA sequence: TGTGCCACCAGCAGCACAGGATACTATGGCTACACCTTC. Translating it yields CATSSTGYYGYTF.

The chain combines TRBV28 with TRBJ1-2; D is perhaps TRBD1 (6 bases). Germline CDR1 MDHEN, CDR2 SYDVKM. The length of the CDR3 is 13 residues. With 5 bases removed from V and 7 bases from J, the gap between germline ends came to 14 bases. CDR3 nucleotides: TGTGCCAGCAGTGTGGAACAGGGTACTGGCTACACCTTC. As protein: CASSVEQGTGYTF.

CDR3 nucleotide sequence: TGCAGCGTCCGAGGCGGGGAGGGGGTGGTCTACGAGCAGTACTTC. Translation gives CSVRGGEGVVYEQYF. This sequence joins TRBV29-1 and TRBJ2-7, with D maybe TRBD2 (7 bases). Trimming stripped 6 bases from V and 3 bases from J, with 21 bases between. The CDR3 is 15 amino acids. Germline values: CDR1 SQVTM, CDR2 ANQGSEA.

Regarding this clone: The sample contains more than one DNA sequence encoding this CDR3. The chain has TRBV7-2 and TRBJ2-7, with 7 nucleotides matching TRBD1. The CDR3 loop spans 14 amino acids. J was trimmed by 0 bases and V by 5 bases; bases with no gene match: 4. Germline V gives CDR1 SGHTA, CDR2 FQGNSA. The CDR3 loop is CASSPRTGSYEQYF. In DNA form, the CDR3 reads TGTGCCAGCAGCCCCCGGACAGGCTCCTACGAGCAGTACTTC.

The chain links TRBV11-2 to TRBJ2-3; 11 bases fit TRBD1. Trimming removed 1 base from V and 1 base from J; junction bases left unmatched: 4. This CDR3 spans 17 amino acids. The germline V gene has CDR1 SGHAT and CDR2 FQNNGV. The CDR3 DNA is TGTGCCAGCAGCTTAGTCGGGACAGGGGGTGGCACAGATACGCAGTATTTT. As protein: CASSLVGTGGGTDTQYF.

The CDR3 bases are TGCGCCAGCAGCCAAGATTGGAAGGGGTTGAACACTGAAGCTTTCTTT. It translates to CASSQDWKGLNTEAFF. The rearrangement links TRBV4-3 to TRBJ1-1; D might be TRBD1 (5 bases). The CDR3 loop spans 16 amino acids. Germline V CDR1 and CDR2: LGHNA, YSLEER. With 0 bases removed from V and 0 bases from J, the gap between germline ends came to 11 bases.

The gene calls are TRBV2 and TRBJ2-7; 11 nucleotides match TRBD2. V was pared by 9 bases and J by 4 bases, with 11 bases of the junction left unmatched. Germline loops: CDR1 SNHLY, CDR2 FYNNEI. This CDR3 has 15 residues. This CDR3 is CARGRGLAGGYEQYF. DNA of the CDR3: TGTGCCAGAGGCAGGGGGCTAGCGGGGGGTTACGAGCAGTACTTC.

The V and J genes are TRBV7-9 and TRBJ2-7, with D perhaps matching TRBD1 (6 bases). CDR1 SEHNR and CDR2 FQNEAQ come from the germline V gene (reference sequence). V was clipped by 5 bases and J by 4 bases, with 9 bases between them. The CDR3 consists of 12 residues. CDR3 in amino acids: CASSRDIYEQYF. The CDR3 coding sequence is TGTGCCAGCAGCCGGGACATTTACGAGCAGTACTTC.